This TCR beta chain derives from a study of technical replicates of blood from several donors (dated by TCRdb to about 2017). The library was obtained by the immunoSEQ multiplex PCR assay. TCRdb limited this immuneACCESS table to in-frame rearrangements with V and J called. A share of clones is missing; checked studies link under half to unresolved V genes, and the rest is unexplained. The sample table shows some 80,000 clones, and nearly 97% are seen once. Of the sample, around 0.39% is held by the ten largest clones. The germline V and J ends show losses of 3 bases and 0 bases respectively, and no gene match explains 8 bases of the junction. Sequences SGDLS (CDR1) and YYNGEE (CDR2) are obtained from the germline V gene. The CDR3 has 16 amino acids, counting the end cysteine and phenylalanine. Solely the CDR3 DNA is kept, with 48 bases framed from the first base. About this clone itself: Its antigen is not yet known. Per-base quality was not reported, and no clone a single base away is much larger than it.

The specimen was T cells isolated from PBMCs. This TCR was recovered from a human donor in good health. The chain is encoded by TRBV9 joined to TRBJ2-5, with 7 junctional bases fitting TRBD1. The base sequence is TGTGCCAGCAGCGGGGGACAGACTTCGTACCAAGAGACCCAGTACTTC. Translated, this gives CASSGGQTSYQETQYF.